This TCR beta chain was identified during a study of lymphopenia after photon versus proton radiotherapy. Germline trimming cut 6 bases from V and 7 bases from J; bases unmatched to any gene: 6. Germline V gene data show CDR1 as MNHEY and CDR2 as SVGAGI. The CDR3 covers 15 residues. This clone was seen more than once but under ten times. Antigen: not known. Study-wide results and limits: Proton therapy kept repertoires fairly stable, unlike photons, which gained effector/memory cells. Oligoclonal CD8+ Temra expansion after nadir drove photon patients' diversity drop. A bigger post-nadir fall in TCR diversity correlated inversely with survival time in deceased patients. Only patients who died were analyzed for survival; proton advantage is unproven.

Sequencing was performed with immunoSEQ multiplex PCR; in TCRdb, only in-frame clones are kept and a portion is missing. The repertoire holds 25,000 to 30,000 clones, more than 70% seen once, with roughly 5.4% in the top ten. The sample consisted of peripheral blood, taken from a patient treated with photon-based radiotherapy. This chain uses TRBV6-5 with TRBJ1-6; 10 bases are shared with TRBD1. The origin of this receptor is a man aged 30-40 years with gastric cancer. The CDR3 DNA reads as TGTGCCAGCAGGCACGCGGGACAGGGGAATTCACCCCTCCACTTT. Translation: CASRHAGQGNSPLHF.